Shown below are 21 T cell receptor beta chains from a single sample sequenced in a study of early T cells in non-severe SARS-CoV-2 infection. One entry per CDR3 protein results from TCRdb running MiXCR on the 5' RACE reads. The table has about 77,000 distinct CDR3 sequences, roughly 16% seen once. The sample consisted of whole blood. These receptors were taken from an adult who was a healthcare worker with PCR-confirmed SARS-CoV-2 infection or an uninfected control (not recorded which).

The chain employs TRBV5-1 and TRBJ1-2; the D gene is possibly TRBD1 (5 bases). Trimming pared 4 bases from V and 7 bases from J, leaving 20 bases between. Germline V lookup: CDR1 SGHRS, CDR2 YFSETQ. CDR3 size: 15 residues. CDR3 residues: CASSPDGAADRGYTF. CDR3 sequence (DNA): TGCGCCAGCAGCCCGGACGGGGCCGCCGATCGTGGCTACACCTTC.

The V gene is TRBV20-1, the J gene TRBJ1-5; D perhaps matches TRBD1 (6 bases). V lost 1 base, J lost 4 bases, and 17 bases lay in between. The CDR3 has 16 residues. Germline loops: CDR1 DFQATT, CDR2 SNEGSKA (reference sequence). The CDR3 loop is CSARASLGGGNQPQHF. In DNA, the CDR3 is TGCAGTGCTAGAGCATCGCTGGGGGGCGGGAATCAGCCCCAGCATTTT.

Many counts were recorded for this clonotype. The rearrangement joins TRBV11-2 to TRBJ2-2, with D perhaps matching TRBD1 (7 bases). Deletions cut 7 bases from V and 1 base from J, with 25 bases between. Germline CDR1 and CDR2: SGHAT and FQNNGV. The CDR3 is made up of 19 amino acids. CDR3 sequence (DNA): TGTGCCAGCACTACCGACAGGGAGGCTGCGATTTGGAACACCGGGGAGCTGTTTTTT. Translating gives CASTTDREAAIWNTGELFF. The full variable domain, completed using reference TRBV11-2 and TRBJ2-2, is EAGVAQSPRYKIIEKRQSVAFWCNPISGHATLYWYQQILGQGPKLLIQFQNNGVVDDSQLPKDRFSAERLKGVDSTLKIQPAKLEDSAVYLCASTTDREAAIWNTGELFFGEGSRLTVL.

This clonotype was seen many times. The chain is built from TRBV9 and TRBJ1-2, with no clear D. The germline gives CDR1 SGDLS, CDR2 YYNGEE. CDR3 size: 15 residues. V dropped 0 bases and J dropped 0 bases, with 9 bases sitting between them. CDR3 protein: CASSVGPSSNYGYTF. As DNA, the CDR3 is TGTGCCAGCAGCGTAGGTCCGAGTTCTAACTATGGCTACACCTTC.

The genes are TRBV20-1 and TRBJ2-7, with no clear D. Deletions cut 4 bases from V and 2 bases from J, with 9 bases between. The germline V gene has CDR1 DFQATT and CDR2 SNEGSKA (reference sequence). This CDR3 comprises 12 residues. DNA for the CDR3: TGCAGTGCTAAGCTTGCGGCCTACGAGCAGTACTTC. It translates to CSAKLAAYEQYF.

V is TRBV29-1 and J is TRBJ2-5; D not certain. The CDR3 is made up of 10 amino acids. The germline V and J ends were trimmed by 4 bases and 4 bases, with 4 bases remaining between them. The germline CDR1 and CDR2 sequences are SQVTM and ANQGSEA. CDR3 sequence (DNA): TGCAGCGTTGCAGTAGAGACCCAGTACTTC. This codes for CSVAVETQYF.

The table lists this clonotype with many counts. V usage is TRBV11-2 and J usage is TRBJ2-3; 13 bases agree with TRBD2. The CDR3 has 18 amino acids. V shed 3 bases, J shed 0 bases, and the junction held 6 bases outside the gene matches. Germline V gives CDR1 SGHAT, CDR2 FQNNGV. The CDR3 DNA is TGTGCCAGCAGCTTGGGACCGGGACTAGCGGGGAGCACAGATACGCAGTATTTT. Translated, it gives CASSLGPGLAGSTDTQYF.

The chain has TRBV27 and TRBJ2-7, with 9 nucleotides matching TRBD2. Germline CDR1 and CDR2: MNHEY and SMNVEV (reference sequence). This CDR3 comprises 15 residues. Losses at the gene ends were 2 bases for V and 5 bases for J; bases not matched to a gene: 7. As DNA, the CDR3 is TGTGCCAGCAGTTTAGAGGCGGGAGGGCCCCACGAGCAGTACTTC. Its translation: CASSLEAGGPHEQYF.

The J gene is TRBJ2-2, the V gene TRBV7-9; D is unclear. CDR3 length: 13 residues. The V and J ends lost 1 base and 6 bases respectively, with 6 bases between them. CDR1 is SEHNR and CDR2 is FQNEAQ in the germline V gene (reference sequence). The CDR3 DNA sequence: TGTGCCAGCAGCTTAGACGGGCCCGGGGAGCTGTTTTTT. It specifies CASSLDGPGELFF.

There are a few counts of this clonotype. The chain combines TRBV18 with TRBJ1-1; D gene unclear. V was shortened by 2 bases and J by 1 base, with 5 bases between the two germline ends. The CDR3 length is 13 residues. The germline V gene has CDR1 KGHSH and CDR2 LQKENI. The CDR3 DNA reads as TGTGCCAGCTCACCAGGGGAGAACACTGAAGCTTTCTTT. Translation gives CASSPGENTEAFF.

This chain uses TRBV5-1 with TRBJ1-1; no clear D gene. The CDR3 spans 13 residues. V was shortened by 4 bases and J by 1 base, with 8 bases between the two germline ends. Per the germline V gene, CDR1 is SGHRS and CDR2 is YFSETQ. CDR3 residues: CASSLDKNTEAFF. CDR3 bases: TGCGCCAGCAGCCTCGACAAGAACACTGAAGCTTTCTTT.

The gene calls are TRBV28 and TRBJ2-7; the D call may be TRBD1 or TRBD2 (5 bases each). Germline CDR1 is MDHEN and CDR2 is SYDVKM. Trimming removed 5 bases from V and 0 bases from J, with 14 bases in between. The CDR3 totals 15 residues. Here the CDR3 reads CASSGPGTASYEQYF. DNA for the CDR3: TGTGCCAGCAGTGGGCCGGGGACGGCCTCCTACGAGCAGTACTTC. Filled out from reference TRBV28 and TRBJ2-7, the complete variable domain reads DVKVTQSSRYLVKRTGEKVFLECVQDMDHENMFWYRQDPGLGLRLIYFSYDVKMKEKGDIPEGYSVSREKKERFSLILESASTNQTSMYLCASSGPGTASYEQYFGPGTRLTVT.

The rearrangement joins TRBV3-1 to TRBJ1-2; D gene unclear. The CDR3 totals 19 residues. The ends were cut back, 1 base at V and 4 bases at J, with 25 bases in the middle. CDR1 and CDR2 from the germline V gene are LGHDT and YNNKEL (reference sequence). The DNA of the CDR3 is TGTGCCAGCAGCCAAGGCCAATGGACGGGCCCAGGAGGGAGCTATGGCTACACCTTC. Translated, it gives CASSQGQWTGPGGSYGYTF.

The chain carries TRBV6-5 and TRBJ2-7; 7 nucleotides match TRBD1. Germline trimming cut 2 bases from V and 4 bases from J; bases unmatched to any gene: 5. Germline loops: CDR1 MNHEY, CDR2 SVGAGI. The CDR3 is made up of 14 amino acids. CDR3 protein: CASSYETGSYEQYF. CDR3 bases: TGTGCCAGCAGTTACGAGACAGGGTCTTACGAGCAGTACTTC.

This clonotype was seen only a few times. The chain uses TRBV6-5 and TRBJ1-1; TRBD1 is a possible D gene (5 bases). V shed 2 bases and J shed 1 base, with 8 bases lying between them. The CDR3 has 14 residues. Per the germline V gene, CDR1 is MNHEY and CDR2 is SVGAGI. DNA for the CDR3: TGTGCCAGCAGTTACGGGGCCGGGAACACTGAAGCTTTCTTT. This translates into CASSYGAGNTEAFF.

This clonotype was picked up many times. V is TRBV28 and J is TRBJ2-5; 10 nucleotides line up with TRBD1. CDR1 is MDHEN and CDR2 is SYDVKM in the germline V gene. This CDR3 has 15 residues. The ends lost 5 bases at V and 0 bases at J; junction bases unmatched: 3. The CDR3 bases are TGTGCCAGCAGTCGGGACAGGGGAAACCAAGAGACCCAGTACTTC. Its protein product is CASSRDRGNQETQYF.

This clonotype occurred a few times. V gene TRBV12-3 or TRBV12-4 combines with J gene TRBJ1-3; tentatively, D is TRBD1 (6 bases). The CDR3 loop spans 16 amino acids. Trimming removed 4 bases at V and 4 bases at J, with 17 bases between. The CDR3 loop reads CASSSATGLGGNTIYF. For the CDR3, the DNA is TGTGCCAGCAGTTCAGCGACAGGACTAGGCGGAAACACCATATATTTT.

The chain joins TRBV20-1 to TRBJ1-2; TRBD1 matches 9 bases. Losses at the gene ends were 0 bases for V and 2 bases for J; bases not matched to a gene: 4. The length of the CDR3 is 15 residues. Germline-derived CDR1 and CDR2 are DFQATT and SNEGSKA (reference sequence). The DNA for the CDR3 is TGCAGTGCTAGAGATAGAACAGGGGGCAACTATGGCTACACCTTC. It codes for CSARDRTGGNYGYTF.

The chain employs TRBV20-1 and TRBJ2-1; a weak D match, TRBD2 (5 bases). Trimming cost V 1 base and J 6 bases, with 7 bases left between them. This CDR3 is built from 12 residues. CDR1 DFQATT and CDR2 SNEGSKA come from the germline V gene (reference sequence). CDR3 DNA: TGCAGTGCTAGAGGGACTCGCAATGAGCAGTTCTTC. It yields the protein CSARGTRNEQFF.

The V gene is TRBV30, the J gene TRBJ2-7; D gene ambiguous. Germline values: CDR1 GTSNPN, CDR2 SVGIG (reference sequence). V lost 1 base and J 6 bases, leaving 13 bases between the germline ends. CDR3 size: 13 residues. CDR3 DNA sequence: TGTGCCTGGAGTGAGGGCAGGCCCCCCGAGCAGTACTTC. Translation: CAWSEGRPPEQYF.

The CDR3 nucleotides read TGTGCCAGCAGCACCATAACAGGGGGCATTGAGGAAACTGAAGCTTTCTTT. This gives the protein CASSTITGGIEETEAFF. The rearrangement uses TRBV5-5 and TRBJ1-1, with 9 positions matching TRBD1. The trim removed 4 bases at V and 5 bases at J, leaving 15 bases unmatched. CDR3 size: 17 residues. The germline V gene encodes CDR1 SGHKS and CDR2 YYEKEE (reference sequence).